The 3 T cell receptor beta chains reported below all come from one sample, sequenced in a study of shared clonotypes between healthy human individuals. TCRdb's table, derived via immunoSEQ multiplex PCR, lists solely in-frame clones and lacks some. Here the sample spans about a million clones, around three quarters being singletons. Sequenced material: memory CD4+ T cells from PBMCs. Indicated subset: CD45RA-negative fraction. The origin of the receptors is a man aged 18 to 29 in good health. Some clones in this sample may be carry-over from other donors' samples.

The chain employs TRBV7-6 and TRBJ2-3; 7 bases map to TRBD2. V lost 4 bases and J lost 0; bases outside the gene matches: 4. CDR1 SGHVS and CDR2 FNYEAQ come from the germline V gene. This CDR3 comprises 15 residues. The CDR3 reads CASSSGTTSTDTQYF. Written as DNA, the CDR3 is TGTGCCAGCAGCTCCGGGACTACGAGCACAGATACGCAGTATTTT.

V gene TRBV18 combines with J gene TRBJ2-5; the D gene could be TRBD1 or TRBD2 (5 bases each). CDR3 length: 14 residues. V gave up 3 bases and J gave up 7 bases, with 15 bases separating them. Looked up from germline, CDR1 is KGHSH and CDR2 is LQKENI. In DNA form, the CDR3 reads TGTGCCAGCTCACCGGGTGGCAGGGACGGGACCCAGTACTTC. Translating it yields CASSPGGRDGTQYF.

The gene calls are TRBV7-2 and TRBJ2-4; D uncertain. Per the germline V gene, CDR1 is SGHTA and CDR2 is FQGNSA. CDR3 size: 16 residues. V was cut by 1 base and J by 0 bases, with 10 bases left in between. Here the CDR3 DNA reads TGTGCCAGCAGCTTAGGGGCCTTGATAGCCAAAAACATTCAGTACTTC. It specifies CASSLGALIAKNIQYF. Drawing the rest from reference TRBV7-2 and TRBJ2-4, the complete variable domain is GAGVSQSPSNKVTEKGKDVELRCDPISGHTALYWYRQSLGQGLEFLIYFQGNSAPDKSGLPSDRFSAERTGGSVSTLTIQRTQQEDSAVYLCASSLGALIAKNIQYFGAGTRLSVL.